These 5 T cell receptor beta chains were all obtained from the same sample, sequenced in a study of glioma-infiltrating T cells. Amplification of TCR alpha and beta CDR3 regions from RNA used iRepertoire nested multiplex PCR. TCRdb recomputed calls from the multiplex PCR reads with MiXCR, one row per CDR3 protein. The sample has 300,000 to 450,000 distinct CDR3 sequences; 41% are singletons. Sequenced: glioma tissue, nonneoplastic brain tissue, or PBMCs (not recorded which). The receptors shown here come from a human donor with low-grade glioma or glioblastoma, undergoing nonglioma brain surgery, or in good health (not recorded which).

This clonotype occurred a few times. The chain's CDR3 is CSARDRVSYEQYF. DNA for the CDR3: TGCAGTGCTAGAGACAGGGTTAGCTACGAGCAGTACTTC. The chain joins TRBV20-1 to TRBJ2-7; the D gene is possibly TRBD1 (5 bases). The CDR3 consists of 13 residues. The germline gives CDR1 DFQATT, CDR2 SNEGSKA (reference sequence). The V and J ends lost 0 bases and 3 bases respectively, with 9 bases between them.

As concerns this clonotype: A much larger clone differs by one base, so this may be a read error. The CDR3 protein is CASTLGLIPYEQFF. CDR3 bases: TGTGCCAGCACCCTCGGGCTAATCCCCTACGAGCAGTTCTTC. The chain joins TRBV28 to TRBJ2-7; D is uncertain. The closer fit of TRBJ2-1 to the DNA end suggests the J call may be wrong. The CDR3 is 14 amino acids. The germline V gene encodes CDR1 MDHEN and CDR2 SYDVKM.

This clonotype was recorded only once. The V and J genes are TRBV7-2 and TRBJ2-4; 7 bases agree with TRBD1. Losses at the gene ends were 5 bases for V and 0 bases for J; bases not matched to a gene: 1. This CDR3 comprises 14 residues. Per germline, CDR1 SGHTA and CDR2 FQGNSA. CDR3 residues: CASSQGVAKNIQYF. CDR3 nucleotides: TGTGCCAGCAGCCAGGGGGTAGCCAAAAACATTCAGTACTTC.

This clonotype was found a few times. This sequence joins TRBV7-2 and TRBJ2-2; D uncertain. Germline-derived CDR1 and CDR2 are SGHTA and FQGNSA. The CDR3 loop spans 12 amino acids. Trimming removed 5 bases from V and 6 bases from J, with 7 bases in between. CDR3 region: CASSLNAGELFF. CDR3 nucleotides: TGTGCCAGCAGCCTTAATGCCGGGGAGCTGTTTTTT. Filled out from reference TRBV7-2 and TRBJ2-2, the complete variable domain reads GAGVSQSPSNKVTEKGKDVELRCDPISGHTALYWYRQSLGQGLEFLIYFQGNSAPDKSGLPSDRFSAERTGGSVSTLTIQRTQQEDSAVYLCASSLNAGELFFGEGSRLTVL.

The J gene is TRBJ1-6, the V gene TRBV27; 7 bases match TRBD1. CDR3 length: 14 residues. The germline gives CDR1 MNHEY, CDR2 SMNVEV (reference sequence). V gave up 6 bases and J gave up 7 bases; unmatched junction bases: 6. CDR3: CASSAGTVNSPLHF. The CDR3 bases are TGTGCCAGCAGCGCCGGGACAGTCAATTCACCCCTCCACTTT.